The 24 T cell receptor beta chains below come from one sample, sequenced in a study of cytomegalovirus exposure and HLA in healthy donors. Clones were read by immunoSEQ multiplex PCR, and TCRdb kept only the in-frame ones, dropping some. Of about 98,000 clones listed, approximately 84% are singletons. Source material: PBMCs. The source of these receptors is a man aged 18 to 29 in good health and CMV-seropositive.

The rearrangement joins TRBV9 to TRBJ2-7; perhaps TRBD1 as D (6 bases). The CDR3 has 15 amino acids. With 0 bases removed from V and 0 bases from J, the gap between germline ends came to 10 bases. Germline V gene lookup returns CDR1 SGDLS and CDR2 YYNGEE. CDR3 residues: CASSVGGRGSYEQYF. CDR3 DNA: TGTGCCAGCAGCGTAGGGGGGCGCGGCTCCTACGAGCAGTACTTC.

V gene TRBV29-1 combines with J gene TRBJ2-7, with 8 bases identical to TRBD1. The CDR3 covers 13 residues. V lost 6 bases, J lost 7 bases, and 11 bases stayed unmatched. Germline assignment: CDR1 SQVTM and CDR2 ANQGSEA. The CDR3 DNA reads TGCAGCGTGAGCGACAGGGGATTACTGGAGCAGTACTTC. It is translated as CSVSDRGLLEQYF.

The rearrangement uses TRBV15 and TRBJ2-1; D perhaps matches TRBD1 (8 bases). V was cut by 0 bases and J by 5 bases, with 20 bases left in between. The CDR3 is 18 amino acids. Germline lookup yields CDR1 LNHNV and CDR2 YYDKDF (reference sequence). CDR3 amino acids: CATSRDRTGRARDNEQFF. CDR3 in DNA: TGTGCCACCAGCAGAGATAGGACAGGGAGGGCGCGAGACAATGAGCAGTTCTTC.

V usage is TRBV19 and J usage is TRBJ2-5; 7 positions agree with TRBD1. Unmatched junction bases numbered 8, after V lost 5 bases and J lost 5 bases. The V gene's germline CDR1 is LNHDA and CDR2 SQIVND (reference sequence). The CDR3 spans 14 residues. CDR3 coding DNA: TGTGCCAGTAGTTTCGCCGGGACAGTCGAGACCCAGTACTTC. Translation: CASSFAGTVETQYF.

The chain couples TRBV27 to TRBJ2-7; D not resolved. The germline V gene encodes CDR1 MNHEY and CDR2 SMNVEV (reference sequence). This CDR3 contains 11 residues. Trimming stripped 6 bases from V and 2 bases from J, with 5 bases between. DNA for the CDR3: TGTGCCAGCAGCAGTACCTACGAGCAGTACTTC. Protein: CASSSTYEQYF.

The chain employs TRBV29-1 and TRBJ2-7; 7 positions agree with TRBD1. Germline V lookup: CDR1 SQVTM, CDR2 ANQGSEA. Losses at the gene ends were 7 bases for V and 3 bases for J; bases not matched to a gene: 6. The length of the CDR3 is 12 residues. The CDR3 protein is CSARDRHYEQYF. CDR3 nucleotide sequence: TGCAGCGCCCGGGACAGACACTACGAGCAGTACTTC.

The chain recombines TRBV27 with TRBJ2-7, with D tentatively TRBD1 (6 bases). Per germline, CDR1 MNHEY and CDR2 SMNVEV (reference sequence). V was shortened by 6 bases and J by 2 bases, with 17 bases between the two germline ends. This CDR3 contains 15 residues. CDR3 DNA: TGTGCCAGCAGGACAAAGCAGGGGATCGCCTACGAGCAGTACTTC. Translation gives CASRTKQGIAYEQYF.

J is TRBJ2-2 and V is TRBV7-3; TRBD1 is a possible D gene (7 bases). The germline V gene encodes CDR1 SGHTA and CDR2 FQGTGA. CDR3 length: 16 amino acids. V was clipped by 4 bases and J by 0 bases, with 12 bases between them. In nucleotides, the CDR3 is TGTGCCAGCAGCTCGCAGGGGGGACCGAACACCGGGGAGCTGTTTTTT. Encoded protein: CASSSQGGPNTGELFF.

The rearrangement links TRBV9 to TRBJ2-7; D is possibly TRBD2 (7 bases). CDR1 and CDR2 (germline): SGDLS, YYNGEE. Trimming stripped 0 bases from V and 5 bases from J, with 18 bases between. The CDR3 length is 16 residues. The CDR3 nucleotides are TGTGCCAGCAGCGTAGGCCGGGGGGCGCAGGTGGACGAGCAGTACTTC. It specifies CASSVGRGAQVDEQYF.

This clone came up a few times. The chain employs TRBV25-1 and TRBJ1-4; 9 bases agree with TRBD1. Trimming removed 3 bases from V and 8 bases from J; junction bases left unmatched: 4. The CDR3 is made up of 14 amino acids. Germline-derived CDR1 and CDR2 are MGHDK and SYGVNS. The CDR3 DNA reads TGTGCCAGCAGTGAGGGGACAGGGAAGGAAAAACTGTTTTTT. It is translated as CASSEGTGKEKLFF.

The genes are TRBV27 and TRBJ1-5; 8 bases fit TRBD1. CDR1 is MNHEY, CDR2 SMNVEV, per germline (reference sequence). The junction had 7 bases not matched to a gene; V was cut back by 1 base and J by 5 bases. This CDR3 comprises 16 residues. The CDR3 DNA reads as TGTGCCAGCAGTTTATATTCCAGGGGGCAGGATCAGCCCCAGCATTTT. This codes for CASSLYSRGQDQPQHF.

The chain joins TRBV5-1 to TRBJ2-1; 9 nucleotides agree with TRBD1. CDR3 length: 15 amino acids. Germline values: CDR1 SGHRS, CDR2 YFSETQ. The J segment lost 5 bases and the V segment lost 2 bases, leaving 5 bases of the junction unmatched. CDR3 protein: CASSFGTGLDNEQFF. Here the CDR3 DNA reads TGCGCCAGCAGCTTCGGGACAGGGCTTGACAATGAGCAGTTCTTC.

V and J are TRBV29-1 and TRBJ1-2, with a tentative D call TRBD1 (5 bases). The CDR3 extends over 15 amino acids. V lost 4 bases to trimming and J lost 4 bases, with 19 bases between them. The germline V gene has CDR1 SQVTM and CDR2 ANQGSEA. The CDR3 DNA reads TGCAGCGTTGTACTACGAAAAAAAGGGGTCTATGGCTACACCTTC. Its protein product is CSVVLRKKGVYGYTF. Looking up the rest from reference TRBV29-1 and TRBJ1-2 gives the full variable domain: SAVISQKPSRDICQRGTSLTIQCQVDSQVTMMFWYRQQPGQSLTLIATANQGSEATYESGFVIDKFPISRPNLTFSTLTVSNMSPEDSSIYLCSVVLRKKGVYGYTFGSGTRLTVV.

This clone was detected only once. The V and J genes are TRBV18 and TRBJ1-6; 9 positions match TRBD1. This CDR3 contains 15 residues. Germline V gives CDR1 KGHSH, CDR2 LQKENI. V gave up 3 bases and J gave up 7 bases; unmatched junction bases: 4. The DNA for the CDR3 is TGTGCCAGCTCACCGGACAGGGGAGGGAATTCACCCCTCCACTTT. As protein: CASSPDRGGNSPLHF.

The V call is TRBV25-1, the J call TRBJ1-4; TRBD1 might be the D (6 bases). The CDR3 is 15 residues long. The germline gives CDR1 MGHDK, CDR2 SYGVNS. The germline V and J ends were trimmed by 4 bases and 8 bases, with 17 bases remaining between them. The CDR3, as DNA: TGTGCCAGCAGTGCCGGGGGGCTGGGTTTGGAAAAACTGTTTTTT. It codes for CASSAGGLGLEKLFF.

This chain links TRBV11-2 with TRBJ2-1, with 9 bases matching TRBD1. Trimming removed 1 base from V and 6 bases from J; junction bases left unmatched: 16. Germline CDR1 SGHAT, CDR2 FQNNGV. This CDR3 spans 19 amino acids. CDR3 DNA sequence: TGTGCCAGCAGCTTAGTAGATTTGGGTTTGACAGGGGGGCGCAATGAGCAGTTCTTC. Encoded protein: CASSLVDLGLTGGRNEQFF.

Written as DNA, the CDR3 is TGTGCCAGCAGTACACTAACAACTAATGAAAAACTGTTTTTT. It is translated as CASSTLTTNEKLFF. This sequence joins TRBV6-5 and TRBJ1-4; unclear D gene. Germline lookup yields CDR1 MNHEY and CDR2 SVGAGI. V lost 5 bases, J lost 0 bases, and 7 bases lay in between. This CDR3 region has 14 residues.

The V gene is TRBV5-6, the J gene TRBJ2-1; TRBD1 matches at 8 bases. The CDR3 totals 13 residues. The germline V gene encodes CDR1 SGHDT and CDR2 YYEEEE. Trimming took 3 bases from V and 8 from J; bases not matched to a gene: 4. The CDR3 sequence: CASSSDRDYEQFF. The CDR3 DNA is TGTGCCAGCAGCTCGGACAGGGACTATGAGCAGTTCTTC.

The chain uses TRBV4-3 and TRBJ1-3; 7 bases are shared with TRBD1. CDR1 is LGHNA, CDR2 YSLEER, per germline. The trim removed 4 bases at V and 3 bases at J, leaving 18 bases unmatched. This CDR3 contains 19 residues. In DNA form, the CDR3 reads TGCGCCAGCAGCCCGGACCCCGCAGCGACAGGGTACTTTGGAAACACCATATATTTT. This encodes CASSPDPAATGYFGNTIYF.

The V gene is TRBV4-2, the J gene TRBJ2-7, with D possibly TRBD1 on 5 matching bases. The CDR3 covers 15 residues. Trimming removed 0 bases from V and 0 bases from J, with 9 bases in between. CDR1 and CDR2 (germline): LGHNA, YNFKEQ. CDR3 in DNA: TGTGCCAGCAGCCAAGATAGACAGACCTCCTACGAGCAGTACTTC. Translating it yields CASSQDRQTSYEQYF.

This chain links TRBV2 with TRBJ1-4, with TRBD1 matching 9 bases. Germline CDR1 reads SNHLY; CDR2 reads FYNNEI. This CDR3 is 15 amino acids long. V gave up 4 bases and J gave up 5 bases; unmatched junction bases: 5. CDR3 residues: CASSGRDRENEKLFF. DNA for the CDR3: TGTGCCAGCAGTGGGCGGGACAGGGAGAATGAAAAACTGTTTTTT.

The chain links TRBV27 to TRBJ2-1, with a possible D match to TRBD2 (5 bases). Germline V CDR1 and CDR2: MNHEY, SMNVEV (reference sequence). This CDR3 is built from 13 residues. V shed 8 bases and J shed 5 bases, with 13 bases lying between them. CDR3 region: CASPAGGHNEQFF. The CDR3 DNA sequence: TGTGCCAGCCCAGCCGGAGGCCACAATGAGCAGTTCTTC.

The V gene is TRBV10-3, the J gene TRBJ2-3, with 9 positions matching TRBD2. The CDR3 sequence is 14 residues long. CDR1 and CDR2 from the germline V gene are ENHRY and SYGVKD. Germline trimming cut 6 bases from V and 7 bases from J; bases unmatched to any gene: 8. Written as DNA, the CDR3 is TGTGCCATCAGAGGCGGGGGGGCAAGTAATACGCAGTATTTT. It encodes CAIRGGGASNTQYF.

This chain uses TRBV5-1 with TRBJ2-7; D remains unclear. Trimming shortened V by 1 base and J by 0 bases, and 8 bases separated the two germline ends. The CDR3 runs 14 residues. The germline V gene has CDR1 SGHRS and CDR2 YFSETQ. The CDR3 sequence: CASSLSAGSYEQYF. The CDR3 nucleotides are TGCGCCAGCAGCTTGTCGGCAGGCTCCTACGAGCAGTACTTC.